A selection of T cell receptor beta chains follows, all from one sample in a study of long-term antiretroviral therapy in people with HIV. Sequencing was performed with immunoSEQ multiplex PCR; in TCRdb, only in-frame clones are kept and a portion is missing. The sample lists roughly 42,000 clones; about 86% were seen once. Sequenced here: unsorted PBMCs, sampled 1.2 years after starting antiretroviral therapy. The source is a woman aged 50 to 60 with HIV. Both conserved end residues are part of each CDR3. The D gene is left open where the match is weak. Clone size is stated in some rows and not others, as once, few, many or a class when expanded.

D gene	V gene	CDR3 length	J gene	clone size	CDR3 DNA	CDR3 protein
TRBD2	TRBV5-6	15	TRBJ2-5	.	TGTGCCAGCAGCTCCTTCGCGGCTAGCGGAGAGACCCAGTACTTC	CASSSFAASGETQYF
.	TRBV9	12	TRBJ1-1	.	TGTGCCTCGTCGGACGCGAACACTGAAGCTTTCTTT	CASSDANTEAFF
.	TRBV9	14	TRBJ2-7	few	TGTGCCAGCAGCGTAACAGTCGGGGACTACGAGCAGTACTTC	CASSVTVGDYEQYF
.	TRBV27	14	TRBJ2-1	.	TGTGCCAGCACCCCGGGAGCGTCCTACAATGAGCAGTTCTTC	CASTPGASYNEQFF
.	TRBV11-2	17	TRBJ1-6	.	TGTGCCAGCAGCTTAACAGGCAGATCGAGCCCCAATTCACCCCTCCACTTT	CASSLTGRSSPNSPLHF
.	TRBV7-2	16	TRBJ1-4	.	TGTGCCAGCAGCTTAAACCCTGTTGCAACTAATGAAAAACTGTTTTTT	CASSLNPVATNEKLFF
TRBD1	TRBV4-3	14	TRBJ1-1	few	TGCGCCAGCAGCCAAGAACAGGGGCTCACTGAAGCTTTCTTT	CASSQEQGLTEAFF
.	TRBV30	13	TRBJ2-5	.	TGTGCCTGGAGTCAGATGGGGAAAGAGACCCAGTACTTC	CAWSQMGKETQYF
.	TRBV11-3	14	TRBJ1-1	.	TGTGCCAGCAGCTTAGTCCCGGGCGGAGGGGAAGCTTTCTTT	CASSLVPGGGEAFF
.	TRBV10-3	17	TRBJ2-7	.	TGTGCCATCAGTGAGTCGGAGTACCGGTTTCGGGGCAGCGAGCAGTACTTC	CAISESEYRFRGSEQYF